A selection of T cell receptor beta chains follows, all from one sample in a study of T cells in Graves' hyperthyroidism and ophthalmopathy. One entry per CDR3 protein results from TCRdb running MiXCR on the multiplex PCR reads. This table has 350,000 to 400,000 distinct CDR3 sequences, approximately 18% appearing once. Sequencing was performed on blood. The source of these receptors is a man between 18 and 35 years old with Graves' ophthalmopathy. Each CDR3 is given with its conserved first and last residue. D genes are given only for firm matches. Size tells how often a clone was seen (once, few, many) or the class of an expanded clone, and some rows leave it out.

TRBV2	TRBJ1-1	.	few	CASSDFKSGNTEAFF	TGTGCCAGCAGTGACTTCAAGTCCGGAAACACTGAAGCTTTCTTT
TRBV6-1	TRBJ1-2	.	.	CASTEGGAPRGYTF	TGTGCCAGCACCGAGGGGGGGGCGCCGAGAGGCTACACCTTC
TRBV2	TRBJ1-2	.	many	CASSEAIVDYGYTF	TGTGCCAGCAGTGAGGCCATCGTAGACTATGGCTACACCTTC
TRBV24-1	TRBJ2-5	.	many	CATSDLNQLETQYF	TGTGCCACCAGTGATTTGAACCAGCTAGAGACCCAGTACTTC
TRBV7-3	TRBJ2-1	TRBD2	many	CASSLELAGGGEQFF	TGTGCCAGCAGCTTAGAACTAGCGGGGGGTGGTGAGCAGTTCTTC
TRBV7-9	TRBJ2-1	.	many	CASRIKPGAPSDEQFF	TGTGCCAGCAGAATTAAACCGGGGGCCCCTTCGGATGAGCAGTTCTTC
TRBV7-3	TRBJ2-7	TRBD1	.	CASSQRTGVEYEQYF	TGTGCCAGCAGCCAAAGGACAGGGGTCGAATACGAGCAGTACTTC
TRBV11-1	TRBJ2-7	TRBD2	many	CASSSGGGSEQYF	TGTGCCAGCAGCTCGGGAGGGGGATCCGAGCAGTACTTC
TRBV28	TRBJ1-1	TRBD1	many	CASSPSDRANTEAFF	TGTGCCAGCAGTCCCTCGGACAGGGCGAACACTGAAGCTTTCTTT
TRBV19	TRBJ1-2	.	.	CASSGAGAGGYTF	TGTGCCAGTAGTGGGGCGGGGGCTGGCGGCTACACCTTC
TRBV5-1	TRBJ2-7	.	many	CASSLAHREGYEQYF	TGCGCCAGCAGCTTGGCGCACAGGGAAGGCTACGAGCAGTACTTC
TRBV20-1	TRBJ2-5	TRBD1	many	CSARDSGGSETQYF	TGCAGTGCTAGAGATTCAGGGGGCTCAGAGACCCAGTACTTC
TRBV7-9	TRBJ1-4	.	few	CASSPREFNEKLFF	TGCGCCAGCAGCCCCAGGGAGTTTAATGAAAAACTGTTTTTT
TRBV7-2	TRBJ2-5	.	many	CASSLRLQETQYF	TGTGCCAGCAGCTTGCGACTACAAGAGACCCAGTACTTC
TRBV20-1	TRBJ2-3	.	many	CSARKVIVDTQYF	TGCAGTGCTAGGAAAGTGATAGTGGATACGCAGTATTTT
TRBV7-2	TRBJ2-5	.	many	CASSTDGEETQYF	TGTGCCAGCAGCACGGACGGGGAAGAGACCCAGTACTTC
TRBV5-8	TRBJ2-1	.	.	CASSLGGTVSGGGEQFF	TGTGCCAGCAGCTTGGGGGGTACCGTGTCCGGGGGTGGTGAGCAGTTCTTC
TRBV6-1	TRBJ2-2	TRBD2	many	CASSDIAGGPGELFF	TGTGCCAGCAGTGATATAGCGGGGGGGCCCGGGGAGCTGTTTTTT
TRBV4-1	TRBJ1-5	.	many	CASSQEQQMGNQPQHF	TGCGCCAGCAGCCAAGAACAACAAATGGGGAATCAGCCCCAGCATTTT
TRBV5-1	TRBJ2-7	TRBD1	many	CASSLADRDAYEQYF	TGCGCCAGCAGCTTGGCCGACAGGGATGCCTACGAGCAGTACTTC
TRBV11-3	TRBJ2-1	TRBD2	many	CASSLEGPSGGPYNEQFF	TGTGCCAGCAGCTTAGAGGGTCCTAGCGGGGGGCCGTACAATGAGCAGTTCTTC
TRBV7-9	TRBJ2-1	TRBD2	.	CASSLEATSGGRGEQFF	TGTGCCAGCAGCTTAGAGGCGACGAGCGGGGGGCGGGGTGAGCAGTTCTTC
TRBV27	TRBJ1-1	.	many	CASSPRGGLVEAFF	TGTGCCAGCAGTCCCCGTGGGGGATTGGTTGAAGCTTTCTTT
TRBV18	TRBJ2-5	TRBD1	few	CASQWTGVAETQYF	TGTGCCAGCCAGTGGACAGGGGTCGCAGAGACCCAGTACTTC
TRBV5-1	TRBJ2-2	.	few	CASSLDGATGELFF	TGCGCCAGCAGCTTGGACGGTGCCACCGGGGAGCTGTTTTTT
TRBV4-1	TRBJ2-5	TRBD1	few	CASSQPGTGGETQYF	TGCGCCAGCAGCCAACCGGGGACAGGGGGAGAGACCCAGTACTTC
TRBV7-2	TRBJ1-5	.	.	CASRQQGDRPQHF	TGTGCCAGCAGGCAACAGGGTGATAGGCCCCAGCATTTT
TRBV6-5	TRBJ2-1	TRBD2	few	CASSYSIGGGGYNEQFF	TGTGCCAGCAGTTACTCGATCGGGGGGGGCGGCTACAATGAGCAGTTCTTC
TRBV24-1	TRBJ1-2	.	few	CATRQEYVYTF	TGTGCCACCCGACAGGAGTACGTCTACACCTTC
TRBV3-1	TRBJ2-1	.	many	CASSQALAANNEQFF	TGTGCCAGCAGCCAAGCGTTAGCGGCGAACAATGAGCAGTTCTTC
TRBV11-1	TRBJ2-7	.	many	CASSTDGTYEQYF	TGTGCCAGCAGCACGGACGGGACCTACGAGCAGTACTTC
TRBV12-3/TRBV12-4	TRBJ1-5	.	many	CASQSSWGSNQPQHF	TGTGCCAGCCAGTCGTCGTGGGGAAGCAATCAGCCCCAGCATTTT
TRBV20-1	TRBJ1-3	.	.	CSASPDGGNTIYF	TGCAGTGCTAGTCCAGATGGTGGAAACACCATATATTTT
TRBV6-2/TRBV6-3	TRBJ1-5	.	many	CASSWGDYSNQPQHF	TGTGCCAGCAGTTGGGGAGATTATAGCAATCAGCCCCAGCATTTT
TRBV7-6	TRBJ2-1	.	few	CASSPDGVGEQFF	TGTGCCAGCAGCCCAGATGGAGTCGGGGAGCAGTTCTTC
TRBV29-1	TRBJ2-5	.	.	CSADLGTGTQYF	TGCAGCGCAGACCTAGGTACGGGGACCCAGTACTTC
TRBV7-9	TRBJ2-1	.	many	CASSWGSNNEQFF	TGTGCCAGCAGCTGGGGATCTAACAATGAGCAGTTCTTC
TRBV25-1	TRBJ2-5	.	many	CASSEPQGLGETQYF	TGTGCCAGCAGTGAGCCCCAGGGGCTTGGAGAGACCCAGTACTTC
TRBV20-1	TRBJ1-3	.	.	CSAPDSFSGNTIYF	TGCAGTGCACCTGACAGCTTCTCTGGAAACACCATATATTTT
TRBV4-2	TRBJ2-1	TRBD2	.	CASSSGTSGGISSYNEQFF	TGTGCCAGCAGCTCAGGGACTAGCGGGGGTATCTCCTCCTACAATGAGCAGTTCTTC
TRBV6-1	TRBJ2-7	.	many	CASSSGQSYEQYF	TGTGCCAGCTCATCAGGACAGAGCTACGAGCAGTACTTC
TRBV13	TRBJ2-1	TRBD2	many	CASSSRAGASNNEQFF	TGTGCCAGCAGCTCGAGAGCGGGGGCCTCAAACAATGAGCAGTTCTTC
TRBV5-1	TRBJ2-3	.	many	CASSLGEVVDTQYF	TGCGCCAGCAGCTTGGGGGAGGTTGTAGATACGCAGTATTTT
TRBV7-3	TRBJ2-3	TRBD2	few	CASSETGTSGGAPDTQYF	TGTGCCAGCAGCGAAACCGGGACTAGCGGGGGGGCCCCAGATACGCAGTATTTT
TRBV12-3/TRBV12-4	TRBJ1-4	.	many	CASSFSRGSNEKLFF	TGTGCCAGCAGTTTTTCCAGGGGATCTAATGAAAAACTGTTTTTT
TRBV27	TRBJ1-1	.	few	CASSLSPRGGNTEAFF	TGTGCCAGCAGTTTGTCCCCACGCGGGGGGAACACTGAAGCTTTCTTT
TRBV11-1	TRBJ1-2	TRBD1	few	CASSQGQDSGYGYTF	TGTGCCAGCAGCCAGGGACAGGACTCTGGCTATGGCTACACCTTC
TRBV7-9	TRBJ1-1	.	.	CASSSVIGQLNTEAFF	TGTGCCAGCAGCTCAGTCATTGGACAGTTGAACACTGAAGCTTTCTTT
TRBV12-3/TRBV12-4	TRBJ2-3	TRBD2	many	CASSSFRGGSTDTQYF	TGTGCCAGCAGTTCATTTCGCGGGGGAAGCACAGATACGCAGTATTTT
TRBV19	TRBJ1-1	.	.	CASSIEGSSTEAFF	TGTGCCAGTAGTATAGAGGGCAGTAGCACTGAAGCTTTCTTT
TRBV11-2	TRBJ2-1	.	many	CASSWGHLSNYNEQFF	TGTGCCAGCAGCTGGGGACACCTTTCCAACTACAATGAGCAGTTCTTC
TRBV5-1	TRBJ2-1	TRBD2	few	CASSRDLSGGDNGQFF	TGCGCCAGCAGCCGAGATCTTAGCGGGGGGGACAATGGGCAGTTCTTC
TRBV9	TRBJ1-6	.	.	CTSSAERGSLLHF	TGTACCAGCAGCGCCGAGCGTGGGTCACTCCTCCACTTT
TRBV18	TRBJ1-1	.	many	CASSPTAEAFF	TGTGCCAGCTCACCAACAGCTGAAGCTTTCTTT
TRBV5-1	TRBJ2-3	.	many	CASSGGTDTQYF	TGCGCCAGCAGCGGTGGCACAGATACGCAGTATTTT
TRBV7-8	TRBJ1-6	.	few	CASIPGRVNSPLHF	TGTGCCAGCATCCCCGGCAGGGTTAATTCACCCCTCCACTTT
TRBV6-1	TRBJ1-5	TRBD1	once	CASRQGAYQPQHF	TGTGCCAGCAGACAGGGGGCTTATCAGCCCCAGCATTTT
TRBV5-1	TRBJ2-5	TRBD2	few	CASSLSLAGGPQETQYF	TGCGCCAGCAGCTTGTCGCTAGCGGGGGGCCCCCAAGAGACCCAGTACTTC